This entry features one T cell receptor beta chain sequence. The antigen remains unidentified. This specimen comes from a study of shared clonotypes between healthy human individuals. Germline CDR1 MNHEY, CDR2 SMNVEV (reference sequence). The CDR3 runs to 15 residues. Trimming shortened V by 7 bases and J by 5 bases, and 21 bases separated the two germline ends. Findings and caveats of the study: Memory subsets generally showed smaller estimated richness than naive subsets did.

The data were produced by immunoSEQ multiplex PCR, yet TCRdb's version contains in-frame clones alone and is incomplete. This sample carries some 1 million clones, roughly 80% of them seen once, and the ten largest clones take 1.4%. The TCR comes from a man between 18 and 35 years old in good health. Sequenced material: memory CD4+ T cells sorted from blood. Subset in this sample: CD45RA-negative fraction. The chain has TRBV27 and TRBJ2-7; D possibly corresponds to TRBD1 (6 bases). CDR3 region: CASTRTQTGPNEQYF. CDR3 DNA: TGTGCCAGCACCCGGACCCAGACAGGCCCCAACGAGCAGTACTTC.